The present T cell receptor (beta chain) was sequenced within a study of blood T cell repertoires in COVID-19. About the research overall: Collection of acute and convalescent COVID-19 samples took place in the United States, Italy and Spain. Nucleic acid was either cDNA or gDNA, and it came from T cells, B-cell-depleted T cells, or PBMCs.

Participants were aged about 18 to 90 years, lived in around 22 US areas, and enrolled virtually. Researchers sorted participants into cohorts using their self-reported clinical history. The table came from immunoSEQ multiplex PCR; TCRdb's copy has only in-frame clones and leaves some out. The sample shows 350,000 to 400,000 clones, around nine tenths of them seen only once. V dropped 6 bases and J dropped 3 bases, with 12 bases sitting between them. Per germline, CDR1 LNHDA and CDR2 SQIVND (reference sequence). The CDR3 has 14 amino acids. Sequenced input: PBMCs or T cells enriched from blood (not recorded which). The origin of this receptor is a woman in her 30s with acute COVID-19. The gene calls are TRBV19 and TRBJ2-1, with D tentatively TRBD2 (6 bases). This CDR3 is CASRQSGSYNEQFF. The CDR3 coding sequence is TGTGCCAGTAGGCAGTCCGGGAGCTACAATGAGCAGTTCTTC.